This T cell receptor beta chain was sequenced in a study of blood T cells in healthy people across ages. This clonotype occurred many times. Its cognate antigen is unknown. The second PCR ran about 6 to 12 cycles with a sample-barcoded 5' primer and J-beta primers. TCRdb processed the 5' RACE reads anew with MiXCR; each CDR3 protein has one entry. This table holds some 1.7 million distinct CDR3 sequences, under 30% found once. Regarding the study as a whole: Diversity was estimated from one million T cells, and these estimates were considered underestimates.

CDR3 length: 15 amino acids. Germline CDR1 and CDR2: SGHTA and FQGNSA. After removal of 5 bases from V and 5 bases from J, the junction contained 11 bases not matched to a gene. The chain links TRBV7-2 to TRBJ2-7; 8 nucleotides line up with TRBD2. The sequenced sample was blood. This clonotype originated in a young woman in good health. Here the CDR3 reads CASSPGGRGIDEQYF. The CDR3 nucleotides read TGTGCCAGCAGCCCGGGGGGGAGGGGTATCGACGAGCAGTACTTC.